These 29 T cell receptor beta chains share one sample of origin, sequenced in a study of memory CD8 T cells in hepatitis C reinfection. Sequenced by immunoSEQ multiplex PCR; TCRdb stores in-frame clones only, minus some. In the table there are about 46,000 clones, roughly 89% of which are singletons. Time point given: late/post reinfection, 12 to 24 weeks after detection. The sorted cells went straight to TCR sequencing with no prior in vitro expansion. The source material was naive CD8+ T cells sorted from blood. The receptors here all came from a man aged 18-30 years with hepatitis C virus infection.

For this clone: Germline is not matched at one junction end, which may reflect a read error. This CDR3 is CACSPLAGQGTLWGTDTQYF. The CDR3 DNA reads as TGTGCCTGCAGCCCATTAGCCGGACAGGGTACCTTGTGGGGCACAGATACGCAGTATTTT. This chain uses TRBV7-6 with TRBJ2-3, with 8 nucleotides matching TRBD1. The CDR3 has 20 amino acids. Looked up from germline, CDR1 is SGHVS and CDR2 is FNYEAQ. Filled out from reference TRBV7-6 and TRBJ2-3, the complete variable domain reads GAGVSQSPRYKVTKRGQDVALRCDPISGHVSLYWYRQALGQGPEFLTYFNYEAQQDKSGLPNDRFSAERPEGSISTLTIQRTEQRDSAMYRCACSPLAGQGTLWGTDTQYFGPGTRLTVL.

The genes are TRBV27 and TRBJ2-3; 7 bases align to TRBD2. The CDR3 is 15 amino acids. The germline V gene encodes CDR1 MNHEY and CDR2 SMNVEV (reference sequence). Trimming cost V 1 base and J 4 bases; bases outside gene matches: 5. The CDR3 is CASSLWGGGPDTQYF. The CDR3 bases are TGTGCCAGCAGTTTATGGGGCGGGGGACCAGATACGCAGTATTTT.

The V gene is TRBV25-1, the J gene TRBJ1-6; 7 bases are a match to TRBD1. From germline, CDR1 is MGHDK and CDR2 SYGVNS. The CDR3 length is 17 residues. Trimming at V came to 4 bases and at J to 2 bases, leaving 8 bases not matched to a gene. CDR3 nucleotide sequence: TGTGCCAGCAGTGGCGACAGGGTAGCGCCCTATAATTCACCCCTCCACTTT. Translation gives CASSGDRVAPYNSPLHF.

This CDR3 is CASSLPGATYEQYF. For the CDR3, the DNA is TGTGCCAGCAGCTTACCAGGGGCCACCTACGAGCAGTACTTC. This chain links TRBV7-9 with TRBJ2-7; tentatively, D is TRBD1 (6 bases). Trimming took 2 bases from V and 2 from J, leaving 10 bases between them. CDR1 is SEHNR, CDR2 FQNEAQ, per germline (reference sequence). This CDR3 contains 14 residues.

The J gene is TRBJ2-2, the V gene TRBV5-1; the match to TRBD2 covers 9 bases. Looked up from germline, CDR1 is SGHRS and CDR2 is YFSETQ. Trimming removed 0 bases from V and 6 bases from J; junction bases left unmatched: 6. The CDR3 length is 16 residues. The CDR3, as DNA: TGCGCCAGCAGCTTGGACCCAGCGGGGGGACCCGGGGAGCTGTTTTTT. Its protein is CASSLDPAGGPGELFF.

CDR3 nucleotides: TGTGCCAGTAGTATCGGACTAGCGCGTATCGACAATGAGCAGTTCTTC. It codes for CASSIGLARIDNEQFF. V gene TRBV19 combines with J gene TRBJ2-1, with 9 bases fitting TRBD2. CDR3 length: 16 residues. V shed 3 bases, J shed 5 bases, and the junction held 8 bases outside the gene matches. The germline V gene encodes CDR1 LNHDA and CDR2 SQIVND (reference sequence).

The rearrangement links TRBV27 to TRBJ2-7; D uncertain. The germline V gene encodes CDR1 MNHEY and CDR2 SMNVEV (reference sequence). CDR3 length: 13 amino acids. V was pared by 2 bases and J by 0 bases, with 5 bases between. DNA of the CDR3: TGTGCCAGCAGTTTACAGGTCTCCTACGAGCAGTACTTC. Its translation: CASSLQVSYEQYF.

This clone was recorded once. This chain uses TRBV27 with TRBJ2-6; unclear D gene. Trimming pared 5 bases from V and 0 bases from J, leaving 8 bases between. CDR3 length: 15 residues. CDR1 and CDR2 (germline): MNHEY, SMNVEV (reference sequence). The CDR3 DNA is TGTGCCAGCAGTCCAGTGATCTCTGGGGCCAACGTCCTGACTTTC. It yields the protein CASSPVISGANVLTF.

The chain has TRBV27 and TRBJ2-7; 8 positions agree with TRBD2. Trimming removed 5 bases from V and 3 bases from J; junction bases left unmatched: 6. The CDR3 extends over 14 amino acids. CDR1 is MNHEY and CDR2 is SMNVEV in the germline V gene (reference sequence). This chain's CDR3 is CASSDRGGYYEQYF. The CDR3 DNA sequence: TGTGCCAGCAGTGACCGGGGGGGGTACTACGAGCAGTACTTC.

The chain combines TRBV21-1 with TRBJ1-5; the DNA was not compared with TRBD1, the D call given in the table. TRBV21-1 is noted as a pseudogene. This CDR3 is 16 amino acids long. The CDR3 here is CASSGRSRGSNQPQHF. CDR3 DNA: TGTGCCAGCAGCGGTAGGTCAAGGGGTAGCAATCAGCCCCAGCATTTT.

The chain recombines TRBV7-8 with TRBJ1-5; the D gene is possibly TRBD1 (5 bases). Trimming took 5 bases from V and 7 from J, leaving 18 bases between them. CDR1 is SGHVS and CDR2 is FQNEAQ in the germline V gene. CDR3 length: 15 amino acids. The CDR3, as DNA: TGTGCCAGCAGCCTAGGGGCGGGGGATGGCCAGCCCCAGCATTTT. Translating it yields CASSLGAGDGQPQHF. The variable domain in full, completed from reference TRBV7-8 and TRBJ1-5, reads GAGVSQSPRYKVAKRGQDVALRCDPISGHVSLFWYQQALGQGPEFLTYFQNEAQLDKSGLPSDRFFAERPEGSVSTLKIQRTQQEDSAVYLCASSLGAGDGQPQHFGDGTRLSIL.

This chain joins TRBV4-3 and TRBJ1-4; D ambiguous. This CDR3 contains 12 residues. V was pared by 0 bases and J by 12 bases, with 8 bases between. Germline loops: CDR1 LGHNA, CDR2 YSLEER. The DNA of the CDR3 is TGCGCCAGCAGCCAAGATCCGGGTGAACTGTTTTTT. Translation: CASSQDPGELFF.

The table lists this clone with a count of one. This chain uses TRBV13 with TRBJ1-3; 8 bases map to TRBD1. Germline assignment: CDR1 PRHDT and CDR2 FYEKMQ (reference sequence). The trim removed 3 bases at V and 8 bases at J, leaving 9 bases unmatched. The CDR3 spans 15 residues. The CDR3 bases are TGTGCCAGCAGCTTGTCAACAGGGGGAGTTGACACCATATATTTT. Amino acids: CASSLSTGGVDTIYF.

J is TRBJ2-3 and V is TRBV27, with 7 bases matching TRBD2. V was clipped by 4 bases and J by 3 bases; unmatched bases: 4. Germline V CDR1 and CDR2: MNHEY, SMNVEV (reference sequence). This CDR3 contains 14 residues. CDR3 protein: CASSSLGGTDTQYF. CDR3 in DNA: TGTGCCAGCAGTTCCCTGGGGGGGACAGATACGCAGTATTTT.

In the case of this clone: Other DNA sequences in this specimen translate into the identical CDR3. The chain combines TRBV27 with TRBJ2-1; the match to TRBD2 covers 10 bases. Trimming removed 0 bases from V and 8 bases from J; junction bases left unmatched: 13. Germline loops: CDR1 MNHEY, CDR2 SMNVEV (reference sequence). The CDR3 runs to 18 residues. The CDR3 loop is CASSLSSVAGGPVDEQFF. The CDR3 bases are TGTGCCAGCAGTTTATCTTCGGTAGCGGGAGGCCCCGTCGATGAGCAGTTCTTC.

The V call is TRBV7-9, the J call TRBJ2-3, with D perhaps TRBD2 (5 bases). Germline CDR1 and CDR2: SEHNR and FQNEAQ (reference sequence). Trimming stripped 3 bases from V and 4 bases from J, with 5 bases between. This CDR3 is 12 amino acids long. In DNA form, the CDR3 reads TGTGCCAGCAGCTTGAGGGCAGATACGCAGTATTTT. Its protein is CASSLRADTQYF.

The rearrangement links TRBV15 to TRBJ2-7, with D maybe TRBD2 (7 bases). Deletions cut 6 bases from V and 7 bases from J, with 10 bases between. Per the germline V gene, CDR1 is LNHNV and CDR2 is YYDKDF (reference sequence). This CDR3 is 11 amino acids long. The CDR3 nucleotides are TGTGCCACCAGTGAGGGGGGGGAGCAGTACGTC. Residues: CATSEGGEQYV.

This clone was observed once. J is TRBJ2-1 and V is TRBV2, with D perhaps TRBD1 (6 bases). Germline assignment: CDR1 SNHLY and CDR2 FYNNEI. The V and J ends lost 11 bases and 1 base respectively, with 21 bases between them. The CDR3 sequence is 16 residues long. CDR3 amino acids: CAGPPRQAYSYNEQFF. CDR3 sequence (DNA): TGTGCCGGACCGCCAAGACAGGCGTATTCCTACAATGAGCAGTTCTTC.

V gene TRBV6-4 combines with J gene TRBJ1-5; no clear D. V lost 3 bases and J lost 2, with 11 bases in between. Germline V CDR1 and CDR2: MRHNA, SNTAGT. The CDR3 length is 15 residues. The CDR3 sequence: CASSEYQFGNQPQHF. For the CDR3, the DNA is TGTGCCAGCAGTGAGTACCAGTTTGGCAATCAGCCCCAGCATTTT.

This clone was counted a few times. This chain links TRBV5-4 with TRBJ1-3, with TRBD1 as a possible D gene (5 bases). Trimming cost V 9 bases and J 1 base, with 11 bases left between them. This CDR3 spans 13 amino acids. The germline CDR1 and CDR2 sequences are SGHNT and YYREEE (reference sequence). In DNA, the CDR3 is TGTGCCACCCAGGGTTGGTCTGGAAACACCATATATTTT. Protein product: CATQGWSGNTIYF.

The chain employs TRBV27 and TRBJ2-1; 12 nucleotides line up with TRBD1. The germline CDR1 and CDR2 sequences are MNHEY and SMNVEV (reference sequence). This CDR3 is 15 amino acids long. The V segment lost 2 bases and the J segment 7 bases; nucleotides outside the gene matches: 3. Here the CDR3 reads CASSLGTGGRNEQFF. The CDR3, as DNA: TGTGCCAGCAGTTTAGGGACAGGGGGCCGTAATGAGCAGTTCTTC.

A remark on this clone: Germline is not matched at one junction end, which may reflect a read error. Other nucleotide sequences from this sample produce the same CDR3. The V gene is TRBV9, the J gene TRBJ1-5, with 9 bases matching TRBD1. Germline values: CDR1 SGDLS, CDR2 YYNGEE. This CDR3 contains 15 residues. In DNA form, the CDR3 reads TGCGCCAGCAGCGCTGGGACAGGGCTAGATCAGCCCCAGCATTTT. This sequence encodes CASSAGTGLDQPQHF.

Regarding this clone: Other nucleotide sequences from this sample produce the same CDR3. The rearrangement links TRBV29-1 to TRBJ1-2; TRBD1 aligns across 9 bases. This CDR3 region has 15 residues. Germline V gives CDR1 SQVTM, CDR2 ANQGSEA. The V gene end was trimmed by 4 bases and the J gene end by 6 bases; junction bases not matched to a gene: 12. CDR3 residues: CSVGGTGRGVDGYTF. CDR3 DNA: TGCAGCGTTGGCGGGACAGGGCGGGGAGTGGATGGCTACACCTTC.

The chain employs TRBV11-2 and TRBJ2-7; 7 bases fit TRBD1. V lost 5 bases to trimming and J lost 2 bases; unmatched junction nucleotides: 3. Germline lookup yields CDR1 SGHAT and CDR2 FQNNGV. The CDR3 loop spans 13 amino acids. This chain's CDR3 is CASSLQGAYEQYV. The CDR3 bases are TGTGCCAGCAGCCTCCAGGGGGCCTACGAGCAGTACGTC.

The chain is built from TRBV28 and TRBJ2-5; 9 bases line up with TRBD2. Near its end, the DNA agrees better with TRBJ2-7, so the J call may be wrong. The CDR3 is 13 residues long. In germline, CDR1 is MDHEN, CDR2 SYDVKM. The CDR3 spells CASRIAGDHEQYF. In nucleotides, the CDR3 is TGTGCCAGCAGGATAGCGGGAGACCACGAGCAGTACTTC.

This chain links TRBV6-6 with TRBJ2-7; 7 bases are shared with TRBD2. CDR1 is MNHNY, CDR2 SVGAGI, per germline (reference sequence). V lost 2 bases and J lost 3; bases outside the gene matches: 10. The CDR3 runs 16 residues. Written as DNA, the CDR3 is TGTGCCAGCAGTTACAATTGGCTAGCGGTAGGCTACGAGCAGTACTTC. This codes for CASSYNWLAVGYEQYF.

This chain connects TRBV6-1 to TRBJ2-2; 8 positions agree with TRBD1. The CDR3 consists of 15 residues. CDR1 and CDR2 (germline): MNHNS, SASEGT. V shed 3 bases and J 2 bases; nucleotides not matched to a gene: 2. The CDR3 loop is CASSDGQGNTGELFF. CDR3 in DNA: TGTGCCAGCAGTGATGGACAGGGAAACACCGGGGAGCTGTTTTTT.

This chain links TRBV11-2 with TRBJ2-1, with TRBD2 matching 12 bases. The V and J ends lost 5 bases and 6 bases, in that order; junction bases with no gene match: 8. The CDR3 is made up of 16 amino acids. Germline lookup yields CDR1 SGHAT and CDR2 FQNNGV. The DNA for the CDR3 is TGTGCCAGCAGCCCGGGACTAGCGGGCATCCTCAATGAGCAGTTCTTC. It codes for CASSPGLAGILNEQFF.

The chain uses TRBV4-3 and TRBJ1-6; no firm D call. The ends were cut back, 0 bases at V and 5 bases at J, with 5 bases in the middle. The CDR3 spans 14 residues. CDR1 and CDR2 (germline): LGHNA, YSLEER. DNA for the CDR3: TGCGCCAGCAGCCAAGACAAAAATAATTCACCCCTCCACTTT. Translating it yields CASSQDKNNSPLHF.